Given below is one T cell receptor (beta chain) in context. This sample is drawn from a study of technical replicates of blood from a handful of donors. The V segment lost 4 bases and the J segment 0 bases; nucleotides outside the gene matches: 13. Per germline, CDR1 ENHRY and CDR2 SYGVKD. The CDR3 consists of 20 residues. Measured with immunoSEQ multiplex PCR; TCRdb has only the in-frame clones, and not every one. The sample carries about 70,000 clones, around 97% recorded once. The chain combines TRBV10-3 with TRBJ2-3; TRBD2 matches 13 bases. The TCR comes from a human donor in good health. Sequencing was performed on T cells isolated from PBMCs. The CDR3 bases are TGTGCCATCAGTGGGGAACCGGGACTAGCGGGAAGAGATAGCACAGATACGCAGTATTTT. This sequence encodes CAISGEPGLAGRDSTDTQYF.